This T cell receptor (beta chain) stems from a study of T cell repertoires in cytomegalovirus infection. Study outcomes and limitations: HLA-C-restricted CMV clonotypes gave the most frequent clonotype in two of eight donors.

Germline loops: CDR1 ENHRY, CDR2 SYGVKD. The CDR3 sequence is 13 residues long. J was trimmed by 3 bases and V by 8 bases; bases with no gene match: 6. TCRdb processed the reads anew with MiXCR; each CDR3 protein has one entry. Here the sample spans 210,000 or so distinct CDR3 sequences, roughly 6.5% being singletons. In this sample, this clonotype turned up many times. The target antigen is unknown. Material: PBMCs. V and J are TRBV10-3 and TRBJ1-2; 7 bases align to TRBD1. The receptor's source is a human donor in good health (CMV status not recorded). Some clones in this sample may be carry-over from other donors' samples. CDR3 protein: CAIAMGTDYGYTF. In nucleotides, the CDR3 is TGTGCCATCGCAATGGGGACAGACTATGGCTACACCTTC.